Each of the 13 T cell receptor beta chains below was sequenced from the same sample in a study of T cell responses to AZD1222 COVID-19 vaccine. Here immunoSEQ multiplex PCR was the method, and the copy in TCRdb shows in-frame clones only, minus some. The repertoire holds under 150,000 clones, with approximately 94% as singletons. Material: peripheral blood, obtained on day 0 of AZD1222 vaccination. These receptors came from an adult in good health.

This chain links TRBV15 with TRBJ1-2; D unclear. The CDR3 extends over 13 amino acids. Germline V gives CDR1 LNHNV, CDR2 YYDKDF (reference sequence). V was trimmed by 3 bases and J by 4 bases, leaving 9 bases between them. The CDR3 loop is CATSSSAAYGYTF. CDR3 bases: TGTGCCACCAGCAGTTCGGCAGCCTATGGCTACACCTTC.

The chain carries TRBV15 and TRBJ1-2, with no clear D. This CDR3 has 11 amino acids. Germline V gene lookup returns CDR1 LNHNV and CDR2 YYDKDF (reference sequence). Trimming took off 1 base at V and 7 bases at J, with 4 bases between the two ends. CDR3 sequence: CATSRAGGYTF. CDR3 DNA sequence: TGTGCCACCAGCAGAGCCGGTGGCTACACCTTC.

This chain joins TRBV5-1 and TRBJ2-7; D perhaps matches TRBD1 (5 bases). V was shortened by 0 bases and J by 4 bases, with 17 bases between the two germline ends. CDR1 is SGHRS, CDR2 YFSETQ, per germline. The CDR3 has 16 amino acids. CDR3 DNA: TGCGCCAGCAGCTTGGGGGTTGGGTGGCAGGGATACGAGCAGTACTTC. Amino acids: CASSLGVGWQGYEQYF.

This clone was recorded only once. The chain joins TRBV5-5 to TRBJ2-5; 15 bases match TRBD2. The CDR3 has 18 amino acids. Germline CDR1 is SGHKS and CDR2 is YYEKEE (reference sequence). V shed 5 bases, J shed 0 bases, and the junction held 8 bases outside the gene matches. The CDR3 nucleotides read TGTGCCAGCAGGACCGGGACTAGCGGGAGGAGGTACCAAGAGACCCAGTACTTC. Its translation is CASRTGTSGRRYQETQYF.

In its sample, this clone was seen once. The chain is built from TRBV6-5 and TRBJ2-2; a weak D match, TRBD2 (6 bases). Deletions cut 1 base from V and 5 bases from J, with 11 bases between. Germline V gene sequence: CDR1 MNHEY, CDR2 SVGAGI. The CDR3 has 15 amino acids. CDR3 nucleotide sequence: TGTGCCAGCAGTTACTTGGAGGGTAATACCGGGGAGCTGTTTTTT. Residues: CASSYLEGNTGELFF.

DNA for the CDR3: TGTGCCAGTAGTTCACCCCGGGACAGGTTGAGCTCTGGAAACACCATATATTTT. Encoded protein: CASSSPRDRLSSGNTIYF. This chain uses TRBV19 with TRBJ1-3; TRBD1 matches 8 bases. Germline CDR1 reads LNHDA; CDR2 reads SQIVND (reference sequence). The CDR3 is 18 residues long. The J segment lost 0 bases and the V segment lost 5 bases, leaving 12 bases of the junction unmatched.

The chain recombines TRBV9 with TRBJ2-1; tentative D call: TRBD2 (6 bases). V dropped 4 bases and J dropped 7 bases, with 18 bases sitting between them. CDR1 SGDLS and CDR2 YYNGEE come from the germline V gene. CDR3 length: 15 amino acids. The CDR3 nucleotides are TGTGCCAGCAGCCGCGCCGGCACCCGGGGGAATGAGCAGTTCTTC. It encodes CASSRAGTRGNEQFF.

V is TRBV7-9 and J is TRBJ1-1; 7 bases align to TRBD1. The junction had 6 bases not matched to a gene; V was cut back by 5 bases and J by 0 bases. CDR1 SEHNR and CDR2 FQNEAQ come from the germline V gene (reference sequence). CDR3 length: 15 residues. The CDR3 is CASSKGQALNTEAFF. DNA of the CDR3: TGTGCCAGCAGCAAAGGACAGGCTTTGAACACTGAAGCTTTCTTT.

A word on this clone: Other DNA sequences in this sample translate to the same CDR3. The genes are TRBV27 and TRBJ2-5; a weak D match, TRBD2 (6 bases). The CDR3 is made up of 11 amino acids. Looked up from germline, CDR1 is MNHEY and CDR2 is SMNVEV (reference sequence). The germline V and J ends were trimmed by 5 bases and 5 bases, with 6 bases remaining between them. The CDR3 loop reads CASSSGETQYF. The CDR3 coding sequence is TGTGCCAGCAGTAGCGGGGAGACCCAGTACTTC.

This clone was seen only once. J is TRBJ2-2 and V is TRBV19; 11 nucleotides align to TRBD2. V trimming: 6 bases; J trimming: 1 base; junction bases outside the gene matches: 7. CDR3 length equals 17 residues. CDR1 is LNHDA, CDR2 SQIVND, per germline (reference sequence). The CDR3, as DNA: TGTGCCAGTAGCCCCCCCCTAGCGGGAGGGAACACCGGGGAGCTGTTTTTT. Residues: CASSPPLAGGNTGELFF.

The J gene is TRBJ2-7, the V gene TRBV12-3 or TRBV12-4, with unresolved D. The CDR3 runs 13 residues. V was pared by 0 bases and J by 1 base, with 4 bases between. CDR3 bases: TGTGCCAGCAGTTTAGCGTCTTCCTACGAGCAGTACTTC. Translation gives CASSLASSYEQYF.

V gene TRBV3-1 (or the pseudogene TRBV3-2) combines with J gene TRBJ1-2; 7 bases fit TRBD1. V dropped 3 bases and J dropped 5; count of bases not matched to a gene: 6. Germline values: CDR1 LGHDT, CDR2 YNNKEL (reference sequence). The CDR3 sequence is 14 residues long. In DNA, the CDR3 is TGTGCCAGCAGCCAGGGGGGACAGAGGTATGGCTACACCTTC. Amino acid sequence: CASSQGGQRYGYTF.

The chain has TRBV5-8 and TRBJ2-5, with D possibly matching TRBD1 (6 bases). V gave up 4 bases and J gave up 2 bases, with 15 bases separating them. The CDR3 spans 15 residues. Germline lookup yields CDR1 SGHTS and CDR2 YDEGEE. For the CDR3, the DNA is TGTGCCAGCAGCAATGGACAGCCATTACAAGAGACCCAGTACTTC. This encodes CASSNGQPLQETQYF.